These 17 T cell receptor beta chains came from one sample sequenced in a study of blood T cells in healthy people across ages. Combining a sample-barcoded 5' primer with a J-beta primer mix, a second PCR ran for roughly 6 to 11 cycles. From the 5' RACE reads, TCRdb called clonotypes with MiXCR, one entry per CDR3 protein. The table lists about 780,000 distinct CDR3 sequences, about half of them singletons. The sample consisted of blood. The receptors derive from an elderly man in good health.

In its sample, this clonotype was seen once. One end of the junction is discordant with germline, which a read error may explain. J is TRBJ1-5 and V is TRBV24-1; D call uncertain. The germline V gene encodes CDR1 KGHDR and CDR2 SFDVKD. This CDR3 comprises 13 residues. CDR3 nucleotides: TGTGCCGCCAGTGAGGCTTGGGAGGGGCCCCAGCATTTT. Its protein is CAASEAWEGPQHF.

The V gene is TRBV10-3, the J gene TRBJ2-7; weak D call: TRBD2 (5 bases). This CDR3 region has 15 residues. CDR1 ENHRY and CDR2 SYGVKD come from the germline V gene. The V end lost 0 bases, the J end lost 3 bases, and 12 bases lay between the germline ends. The CDR3 bases are TGTGCCATCAGTGAGTCGTCACGAGGGCTCTACGAGCAGTACTTC. Translated: CAISESSRGLYEQYF.

The chain has TRBV11-3 and TRBJ2-7; 7 nucleotides match TRBD1. This CDR3 region has 15 residues. The V and J ends lost 5 bases and 7 bases, in that order; junction bases with no gene match: 14. Germline CDR1 reads SGHNT; CDR2 reads YENEEA. The CDR3 loop is CASSGNRQGMGEQYF. As DNA, the CDR3 is TGTGCCAGCAGCGGCAACAGACAGGGCATGGGGGAGCAGTACTTC.

Points on this clonotype: The junction does not match germline at one end; this may be a read error. The chain links TRBV5-1 to TRBJ2-1; D unclear. Germline-derived CDR1 and CDR2 are SGHRS and YFSETQ. CDR3 size: 12 residues. CDR3 loop: CASSLVLNGQFF. The CDR3 bases are TGTGCCAGCAGCTTGGTTCTAAATGGGCAGTTCTTC.

The rearrangement uses TRBV30 and TRBJ2-4; no reliable D call. The CDR3 totals 13 residues. V was cut by 2 bases and J by 7 bases, with 12 bases left in between. The germline gives CDR1 GTSNPN, CDR2 SVGIG (reference sequence). DNA of the CDR3: TGTGCCTGGAGTCCTAATGGGTTGAACATTCAGTACTTC. Encoded protein: CAWSPNGLNIQYF.

This clonotype was detected a few times. The rearrangement links TRBV5-1 to TRBJ2-5; 8 nucleotides match TRBD1. Near its end, the DNA agrees better with TRBJ2-7, so the J call may be wrong. The CDR3 consists of 15 residues. CDR1 SGHRS and CDR2 YFSETQ come from the germline V gene. The CDR3 DNA follows: TGCGCCAGCAGCTTGGCAGGGACAGGCGGGAACGAGCAGTACTTC. Translated: CASSLAGTGGNEQYF.

The chain couples TRBV4-2 to TRBJ1-5; D remains unclear. The CDR3 extends over 12 amino acids. Germline assignment: CDR1 LGHNA and CDR2 YNFKEQ. The germline V and J ends were trimmed by 2 bases and 5 bases, with 4 bases remaining between them. The CDR3 sequence is CASSQFDQPQHF. The CDR3 DNA sequence: TGTGCCAGCAGCCAATTTGATCAGCCCCAGCATTTT.

CDR3 DNA sequence: TGTGCCAGCAGTTTAGAGCTCCCATATGGCTACACCTTC. This translates into CASSLELPYGYTF. The rearrangement joins TRBV12-3 or TRBV12-4 to TRBJ1-2; no firm D call. V lost 1 base and J lost 5, with 8 bases in between. There are 13 residues in the CDR3.

The chain carries TRBV6-2 or TRBV6-3 and TRBJ2-6; 12 bases line up with TRBD2. Trimming removed 5 bases from V and 0 bases from J; junction bases left unmatched: 14. The germline gives CDR1 MNHEY, CDR2 SVGEGT. The CDR3 extends over 21 amino acids. CDR3 in amino acids: CASSKTSGSLNLHSGANVLTF. CDR3 in DNA: TGTGCCAGCAGTAAGACTAGCGGGAGCTTAAACCTACACTCTGGGGCCAACGTCCTGACTTTC.

Here the CDR3 DNA reads TGTGCCAGCAGCGCCGGGGGACCGGGAGATACGCAGTATTTT. This codes for CASSAGGPGDTQYF. The J gene is TRBJ2-3, the V gene TRBV3-1; tentatively, D is TRBD2 (6 bases). The germline gives CDR1 LGHDT, CDR2 YNNKEL (reference sequence). Trimming left V 5 bases short and J 5 bases short, with 14 bases between. This CDR3 is built from 14 residues.

The J gene is TRBJ2-2, the V gene TRBV7-9; either TRBD1 or TRBD2 may supply D (6 bases each). The CDR3 loop spans 16 amino acids. Germline loops: CDR1 SEHNR, CDR2 FQNEAQ (reference sequence). Trimming shortened V by 1 base and J by 6 bases, and 15 bases separated the two germline ends. DNA for the CDR3: TGTGCCAGCAGCTTAGGATCGGGGGCTGGATCCGGGGAGCTGTTTTTT. Amino acids: CASSLGSGAGSGELFF.

This chain joins TRBV11-3 and TRBJ2-1, with 14 positions matching TRBD2. There are 16 residues in the CDR3. Germline trimming cut 5 bases from V and 6 bases from J; bases unmatched to any gene: 6. The germline V gene encodes CDR1 SGHNT and CDR2 YENEEA. This chain's CDR3 is CASSQRGTSGSNEQFF. CDR3 nucleotides: TGTGCCAGCAGCCAGCGAGGGACTAGCGGGAGCAATGAGCAGTTCTTC.

V is TRBV12-3 or TRBV12-4 and J is TRBJ2-3; D tentatively reads TRBD1 or TRBD2 (5 bases each). This CDR3 is built from 15 residues. V dropped 6 bases and J dropped 2 bases, with 15 bases sitting between them. DNA of the CDR3: TGTGCCAGCAGGAAAGAAGGGACCTTCACAGATACGCAGTATTTT. Protein: CASRKEGTFTDTQYF.

This rearrangement joins TRBV5-1 to TRBJ1-1; D gene unclear. Trimming cost V 2 bases and J 0 bases, with 8 bases left between them. The length of the CDR3 is 14 residues. Germline CDR1 and CDR2: SGHRS and YFSETQ. Here the CDR3 DNA reads TGCGCCAGCAGCTTACAACAAATGAACACTGAAGCTTTCTTT. Residues: CASSLQQMNTEAFF.

The rearrangement links TRBV25-1 to TRBJ1-4, with TRBD1 as a possible D gene (6 bases). V lost 1 base to trimming and J lost 5 bases, with 11 bases between them. This CDR3 comprises 15 residues. Germline values: CDR1 MGHDK, CDR2 SYGVNS. CDR3 residues: CASSESRTVNEKLFF. The CDR3 DNA reads TGTGCCAGCAGTGAATCTAGGACAGTCAATGAAAAACTGTTTTTT. The complete variable domain, with remaining parts taken from reference TRBV25-1 and TRBJ1-4, reads EADIYQTPRYLVIGTGKKITLECSQTMGHDKMYWYQQDPGMELHLIHYSYGVNSTEKGDLSSESTVSRIRTEHFPLTLESARPSHTSQYLCASSESRTVNEKLFFGSGTQLSVL.

This clonotype was detected only once. A read error may produce the germline difference seen at one junction end. The chain joins TRBV5-1 to TRBJ1-5; 7 bases are shared with TRBD1. The germline V gene has CDR1 SGHRS and CDR2 YFSETQ. CDR3 length equals 14 residues. In DNA, the CDR3 is TGCGCCAGCAGCTTGACAGGGGTCAATCAGCCCCGGCATTTT. Translation gives CASSLTGVNQPRHF.

This clonotype came up a few times. This chain joins TRBV6-5 and TRBJ2-1; D is unresolved. Trimming stripped 2 bases from V and 8 bases from J, with 7 bases between. Germline-derived CDR1 and CDR2 are MNHEY and SVGAGI. The CDR3 extends over 12 amino acids. The CDR3 nucleotides are TGTGCCAGCAGTTACGGTGGGTATGAGCAGTTCTTC. Translating gives CASSYGGYEQFF.